A single sample is the source of the 32 T cell receptor beta chains below, sequenced in a study of cytomegalovirus exposure and HLA in healthy donors. Use of 60 Vbeta and 13 Jbeta primers characterized the PCR. TCRdb's copy holds only in-frame clones and misses some; the assay was immunoSEQ multiplex PCR. The table records 200,000 to 250,000 clones, roughly 80% of them present only once. The sequencing input was PBMCs. Receptor source: a girl between 2 and 10 years old in good health and CMV-seronegative.

This clone turned up a few times. This chain connects TRBV27 to TRBJ2-1; 13 nucleotides match TRBD2. V was clipped by 5 bases and J by 5 bases; unmatched bases: 12. Germline V CDR1 and CDR2: MNHEY, SMNVEV (reference sequence). The CDR3 is made up of 18 amino acids. The CDR3 sequence is CASSPIGGLAGPNNEQFF. In nucleotides, the CDR3 is TGTGCCAGCAGTCCAATTGGGGGACTAGCGGGACCTAACAATGAGCAGTTCTTC.

This chain links TRBV7-9 with TRBJ1-3; TRBD1 is a possible D gene (5 bases). Germline loops: CDR1 SEHNR, CDR2 FQNEAQ (reference sequence). The CDR3 loop spans 15 amino acids. Trimming left V 5 bases short and J 4 bases short, with 15 bases between. For the CDR3, the DNA is TGTGCCAGCAGCCCTGGAGGGACTGCGGGAAACACCATATATTTT. Translating it yields CASSPGGTAGNTIYF. Variable domain in full (rest from reference TRBV7-9 and TRBJ1-3): DTGVSQNPRHKITKRGQNVTFRCDPISEHNRLYWYRQTLGQGPEFLTYFQNEAQLEKSRLLSDRFSAERPKGSFSTLEIQRTEQGDSAMYLCASSPGGTAGNTIYFGEGSWLTVV.

The chain is built from TRBV13 and TRBJ2-1; TRBD1 agrees at 11 bases. The CDR3 length is 16 residues. Looked up from germline, CDR1 is PRHDT and CDR2 is FYEKMQ (reference sequence). V trimming: 5 bases; J trimming: 5 bases; junction bases outside the gene matches: 8. CDR3 nucleotides: TGTGCCAGCAGCCCCCGCGGGGGACAGGGGGACAATGAGCAGTTCTTC. Amino acids: CASSPRGGQGDNEQFF. Drawing the rest from reference TRBV13 and TRBJ2-1, the complete variable domain is AAGVIQSPRHLIKEKRETATLKCYPIPRHDTVYWYQQGPGQDPQFLISFYEKMQSDKGSIPDRFSAQQFSDYHSELNMSSLELGDSALYFCASSPRGGQGDNEQFFGPGTRLTVL.

CDR3 DNA: TGCAGCGTACAGGACTACGAGCAGTACTTC. This sequence encodes CSVQDYEQYF. The chain links TRBV29-1 to TRBJ2-7; possibly TRBD1 for D (5 bases). The ends were cut back, 6 bases at V and 3 bases at J, with 6 bases in the middle. CDR3 size: 10 residues. Per the germline V gene, CDR1 is SQVTM and CDR2 is ANQGSEA.

The chain couples TRBV9 to TRBJ2-5; 9 nucleotides agree with TRBD2. The CDR3 has 15 residues. The V and J ends lost 0 bases and 7 bases, in that order; junction bases with no gene match: 7. Germline CDR1 reads SGDLS; CDR2 reads YYNGEE. CDR3 sequence reads: CASSVGERGAGTQYF. The CDR3 nucleotides read TGTGCCAGCAGCGTAGGAGAGCGGGGGGCGGGGACCCAGTACTTC.

The chain has TRBV4-1 and TRBJ1-2; D perhaps matches TRBD1 (6 bases). CDR3 length equals 15 residues. Trimming shortened V by 0 bases and J by 4 bases, and 12 bases separated the two germline ends. Per germline, CDR1 MGHRA and CDR2 YSYEKL. CDR3 sequence reads: CASSQEVQGIYGYTF. The CDR3 region has the DNA TGCGCCAGCAGCCAAGAAGTACAGGGAATCTATGGCTACACCTTC.

This clone occurred a few times. This chain joins TRBV10-3 and TRBJ2-1; 11 bases line up with TRBD2. There are 15 residues in the CDR3. Germline V gene lookup returns CDR1 ENHRY and CDR2 SYGVKD. V gave up 6 bases and J gave up 5 bases; unmatched junction bases: 6. The CDR3 here is CAIRDSGGVNNEQFF. In DNA, the CDR3 is TGTGCCATCAGGGATAGCGGGGGGGTAAACAATGAGCAGTTCTTC.

This clone showed up just once. The chain uses TRBV7-2 and TRBJ1-3; the D is unclear. The CDR3 is 15 amino acids. Between the trimmed V and J ends, which lost 1 base and 0 bases, there was a span of 7 bases. Germline V gene data show CDR1 as SGHTA and CDR2 as FQGNSA. CDR3 loop: CASSLEPGSGNTIYF. In DNA form, the CDR3 reads TGTGCCAGCAGCTTAGAGCCGGGCTCTGGAAACACCATATATTTT. The entire variable domain, with the rest obtained from reference TRBV7-2 and TRBJ1-3, is as follows: GAGVSQSPSNKVTEKGKDVELRCDPISGHTALYWYRQSLGQGLEFLIYFQGNSAPDKSGLPSDRFSAERTGGSVSTLTIQRTQQEDSAVYLCASSLEPGSGNTIYFGEGSWLTVV.

The genes are TRBV27 and TRBJ2-5; D gene ambiguous. The germline V gene encodes CDR1 MNHEY and CDR2 SMNVEV (reference sequence). V lost 5 bases to trimming and J lost 1 base, with 14 bases between them. The CDR3 is 15 amino acids. In DNA form, the CDR3 reads TGTGCCAGCAGTCGCGCAGGCCTTCTCCAAGAGACCCAGTACTTC. Translating gives CASSRAGLLQETQYF.

V and J are TRBV5-6 and TRBJ1-2; D possibly corresponds to TRBD1 (6 bases). The CDR3 length is 13 residues. CDR1 and CDR2 from the germline V gene are SGHDT and YYEEEE. Trimming cost V 4 bases and J 5 bases, with 12 bases left between them. The CDR3, as DNA: TGTGCCAGCAGCCGACAGGCCTCATATGGCTACACCTTC. Amino acid sequence: CASSRQASYGYTF.

The chain employs TRBV5-1 and TRBJ2-1; D remains unclear. Germline values: CDR1 SGHRS, CDR2 YFSETQ. The CDR3 length is 13 residues. V was cut by 4 bases and J by 5 bases, with 10 bases left in between. CDR3: CASSADADNEQFF. In DNA form, the CDR3 reads TGCGCCAGCAGCGCCGACGCGGACAATGAGCAGTTCTTC.

The V and J genes are TRBV6-5 and TRBJ1-4; the D is unclear. In germline, CDR1 is MNHEY, CDR2 SVGAGI. The CDR3 consists of 14 residues. V shed 4 bases and J shed 0 bases, with 6 bases lying between them. In DNA form, the CDR3 reads TGTGCCAGCAGTTTGACATCAACTAATGAAAAACTGTTTTTT. Translated, it gives CASSLTSTNEKLFF.

The chain joins TRBV19 to TRBJ2-5; possibly TRBD1 for D (5 bases). The V end was cut by 6 bases, the J end by 2 bases, with 16 bases between. CDR3 length: 15 amino acids. CDR1 LNHDA and CDR2 SQIVND come from the germline V gene (reference sequence). CDR3 sequence (DNA): TGTGCCAGTAGAAACCAAGGACAACTTCAAGAGACCCAGTACTTC. This sequence encodes CASRNQGQLQETQYF.

There are a few counts of this clone. The rearrangement joins TRBV30 to TRBJ1-1; the match to TRBD1 covers 8 bases. The CDR3 runs 13 residues. Germline-derived CDR1 and CDR2 are GTSNPN and SVGIG (reference sequence). Germline trimming cut 8 bases from V and 1 base from J; bases unmatched to any gene: 6. This chain's CDR3 is CAQQDRENTEAFF. In DNA, the CDR3 is TGTGCCCAACAGGACAGGGAGAACACTGAAGCTTTCTTT.

The chain links TRBV30 to TRBJ1-2; the match to TRBD1 covers 7 bases. The germline V gene has CDR1 GTSNPN and CDR2 SVGIG (reference sequence). Trimming cost V 3 bases and J 7 bases; bases outside gene matches: 11. The CDR3 totals 14 residues. For the CDR3, the DNA is TGTGCCTGGAGATTTCAGGGGGGCATAGGTGGCTACACCTTC. Translating it yields CAWRFQGGIGGYTF. The whole variable domain, remainder taken from reference TRBV30 and TRBJ1-2, is SQTIHQWPATLVQPVGSPLSLECTVEGTSNPNLYWYRQAAGRGLQLLFYSVGIGQISSEVPQNLSASRPQDRQFILSSKKLLLSDSGFYLCAWRFQGGIGGYTFGSGTRLTVV.

The rearrangement links TRBV9 to TRBJ2-5, with 7 bases lining up with TRBD2. Germline assignment: CDR1 SGDLS and CDR2 YYNGEE. V trimming: 2 bases; J trimming: 1 base; junction bases outside the gene matches: 2. This CDR3 comprises 14 residues. Here the CDR3 reads CASSVRGIQETQYF. CDR3 nucleotide sequence: TGTGCCAGCAGCGTGCGGGGGATCCAAGAGACCCAGTACTTC.

CDR3 in DNA: TGTGCCAGTAGTATAGAAACAGGGCGGACCGGGGAGCTGTTTTTT. As protein: CASSIETGRTGELFF. The V and J genes are TRBV19 and TRBJ2-2; a weak D match, TRBD1 (6 bases). There are 15 residues in the CDR3. V lost 0 bases and J lost 5, with 10 bases in between. Germline V lookup: CDR1 LNHDA, CDR2 SQIVND (reference sequence). Using reference TRBV19 and TRBJ2-2 for the parts outside the CDR3, the full variable domain is DGGITQSPKYLFRKEGQNVTLSCEQNLNHDAMYWYRQDPGQGLRLIYYSQIVNDFQKGDIAEGYSVSREKKESFPLTVTSAQKNPTAFYLCASSIETGRTGELFFGEGSRLTVL.

This clone was counted between two and nine times. The chain joins TRBV6-1 to TRBJ2-7; maybe TRBD1 (5 bases). The CDR3 is 13 amino acids. Trimming cost V 2 bases and J 12 bases, with 17 bases left between them. Germline V CDR1 and CDR2: MNHNS, SASEGT. The CDR3 reads CASSESPGIGRYF. In nucleotides, the CDR3 is TGTGCCAGCAGTGAAAGCCCAGGGATAGGGCGGTACTTC.

J is TRBJ2-5 and V is TRBV10-3, with D possibly being TRBD2 (5 bases). Germline loops: CDR1 ENHRY, CDR2 SYGVKD. The CDR3 covers 11 residues. Trimming took 7 bases from V and 3 from J, leaving 6 bases between them. CDR3 nucleotides: TGTGCCATCAAGGAGGAAGAGACCCAGTACTTC. It is translated as CAIKEEETQYF.

V usage is TRBV2 and J usage is TRBJ1-5; maybe TRBD1 (5 bases). In germline, CDR1 is SNHLY, CDR2 FYNNEI. Deletions cut 2 bases from V and 9 bases from J, with 14 bases between. The CDR3 runs to 14 residues. The CDR3 reads CASSEWQAQGPQHF. The CDR3, as DNA: TGTGCCAGCAGTGAATGGCAGGCGCAGGGGCCCCAGCATTTT.

A few counts support this clone. The chain employs TRBV27 and TRBJ2-2; D is unresolved. Germline V lookup: CDR1 MNHEY, CDR2 SMNVEV (reference sequence). V was trimmed by 5 bases and J by 6 bases, leaving 13 bases between them. This CDR3 is built from 14 residues. CDR3 in DNA: TGTGCCAGCAGTCCCTGGCCCCCGCCCGGGGAGCTGTTTTTT. Translation gives CASSPWPPPGELFF.

The chain has TRBV27 and TRBJ2-3; D gene ambiguous. Trimming stripped 2 bases from V and 0 bases from J, with 9 bases between. The CDR3 runs to 15 residues. The germline CDR1 and CDR2 sequences are MNHEY and SMNVEV (reference sequence). CDR3 nucleotides: TGTGCCAGCAGTTTAATGCCCACTAGCACAGATACGCAGTATTTT. Its protein product is CASSLMPTSTDTQYF.

This clone was observed a few times. The V gene is TRBV25-1, the J gene TRBJ2-2, with TRBD2 as a possible D gene (6 bases). CDR1 is MGHDK, CDR2 SYGVNS, per germline. There are 15 residues in the CDR3. V was clipped by 4 bases and J by 4 bases, with 13 bases between them. CDR3 sequence reads: CASSGRLVSTGELFF. The DNA for the CDR3 is TGTGCCAGCAGTGGACGACTAGTAAGCACCGGGGAGCTGTTTTTT. Based on the CDR3 plus reference TRBV25-1 and TRBJ2-2, the full variable domain is EADIYQTPRYLVIGTGKKITLECSQTMGHDKMYWYQQDPGMELHLIHYSYGVNSTEKGDLSSESTVSRIRTEHFPLTLESARPSHTSQYLCASSGRLVSTGELFFGEGSRLTVL.

This rearrangement joins TRBV6-4 to TRBJ1-1; D gene unclear. Germline V gene data show CDR1 as MRHNA and CDR2 as SNTAGT. The CDR3 is made up of 16 amino acids. V was shortened by 6 bases and J by 0 bases, with 17 bases between the two germline ends. This CDR3 reads CASRDTAMSMNTEAFF. The CDR3 DNA follows: TGTGCCAGCAGAGACACAGCAATGAGTATGAACACTGAAGCTTTCTTT.

This clone was detected only once. The rearrangement joins TRBV29-1 to TRBJ1-1, with TRBD1 as a possible D gene (6 bases). The CDR3 totals 15 residues. V gave up 4 bases and J gave up 1 base, with 16 bases separating them. From germline, CDR1 is SQVTM and CDR2 ANQGSEA. The DNA for the CDR3 is TGCAGCGTTGTGGGGTTGGGGGCAGGGAACACTGAAGCTTTCTTT. Its protein is CSVVGLGAGNTEAFF.

This chain links TRBV10-3 with TRBJ2-1; 9 bases map to TRBD1. CDR3 size: 14 residues. V lost 2 bases and J lost 7; bases outside the gene matches: 3. Germline V gene lookup returns CDR1 ENHRY and CDR2 SYGVKD. The CDR3 sequence is CAISERTGENEQFF. The CDR3 DNA reads TGTGCCATCAGTGAGCGGACAGGGGAGAATGAGCAGTTCTTC.

The V call is TRBV14, the J call TRBJ1-6; weak D call: TRBD1 (5 bases). The ends were cut back, 8 bases at V and 11 bases at J, with 16 bases in the middle. Per the germline V gene, CDR1 is SGHDN and CDR2 is FVKESK. There are 13 residues in the CDR3. The CDR3 bases are TGTGCCAGCTCGGGGGAGAACTATACACCCCTCCACTTT. This translates into CASSGENYTPLHF.

The gene calls are TRBV19 and TRBJ1-2; D may be TRBD1 (5 bases). Germline assignment: CDR1 LNHDA and CDR2 SQIVND (reference sequence). CDR3 length: 14 amino acids. V lost 4 bases to trimming and J lost 2 bases, with 11 bases between them. CDR3 residues: CASSSRARNYGYTF. In DNA form, the CDR3 reads TGTGCCAGTAGTAGCAGGGCTAGGAACTATGGCTACACCTTC. The full variable domain, with the rest looked up from reference TRBV19 and TRBJ1-2, is DGGITQSPKYLFRKEGQNVTLSCEQNLNHDAMYWYRQDPGQGLRLIYYSQIVNDFQKGDIAEGYSVSREKKESFPLTVTSAQKNPTAFYLCASSSRARNYGYTFGSGTRLTVV.

The V call is TRBV9, the J call TRBJ1-4; D ambiguous. The V end lost 0 bases, the J end lost 5 bases, and 8 bases lay between the germline ends. The CDR3 has 14 amino acids. In germline, CDR1 is SGDLS, CDR2 YYNGEE. CDR3 in DNA: TGTGCCAGCAGCGTAGGGACTAAAAATGAAAAACTGTTTTTT. Its translation is CASSVGTKNEKLFF.

The chain recombines TRBV5-1 with TRBJ1-1, with D unclear. Germline lookup yields CDR1 SGHRS and CDR2 YFSETQ. The CDR3 is 13 amino acids. Deletions cut 6 bases from V and 3 bases from J, with 12 bases between. Written as DNA, the CDR3 is TGCGCCAGCACCGCCGCGGAGGACACTGAAGCTTTCTTT. Encoded protein: CASTAAEDTEAFF.

The rearrangement uses TRBV5-1 and TRBJ2-7, with 7 bases matching TRBD2. The V gene end was trimmed by 2 bases and the J gene end by 7 bases; junction bases not matched to a gene: 18. There are 17 residues in the CDR3. From germline, CDR1 is SGHRS and CDR2 YFSETQ. The CDR3 DNA follows: TGCGCCAGCAGCTTAGATTCCACCCGCGGGGGATCGGGTGAGCAGTACTTC. As protein: CASSLDSTRGGSGEQYF. Complete variable domain (other parts from reference TRBV5-1 and TRBJ2-7): KAGVTQTPRYLIKTRGQQVTLSCSPISGHRSVSWYQQTPGQGLQFLFEYFSETQRNKGNFPGRFSGRQFSNSRSEMNVSTLELGDSALYLCASSLDSTRGGSGEQYFGPGTRLTVT.

CDR3 nucleotides: TGTGCCAGCAGTTACGGCAACAACTATGGCTACACCTTC. This codes for CASSYGNNYGYTF. The chain joins TRBV6-6 to TRBJ1-2; no clear D. The CDR3 loop spans 13 amino acids. Deletions cut 2 bases from V and 2 bases from J, with 6 bases between. Germline V gene data show CDR1 as MNHNY and CDR2 as SVGAGI (reference sequence).